A single sample gave rise to the 18 T cell receptor beta chains below, sequenced in a study of T cell responses to AZD1222 COVID-19 vaccine. Assay used: immunoSEQ multiplex PCR; TCRdb lists only in-frame clones, some missing. The table includes around 110,000 clones, 85% to 95% detected once. The sample consisted of peripheral blood, taken on day 0 of AZD1222 vaccination. The receptor set was obtained from an adult in good health.

This chain uses TRBV6-5 with TRBJ2-1; TRBD1 aligns across 12 bases. Losses at the gene ends were 6 bases for V and 9 bases for J; bases not matched to a gene: 12. The CDR3 runs 16 residues. Germline assignment: CDR1 MNHEY and CDR2 SVGAGI. This CDR3 is CASRYAGQGAQAEQFF. CDR3 DNA sequence: TGTGCCAGCAGGTACGCGGGACAGGGGGCGCAGGCTGAGCAGTTCTTC.

This clone was seen only a few times. V usage is TRBV7-9 and J usage is TRBJ1-5, with 12 bases lining up with TRBD1. V shed 3 bases and J 5 bases; nucleotides not matched to a gene: 2. CDR3 length: 15 amino acids. Looked up from germline, CDR1 is SEHNR and CDR2 is FQNEAQ (reference sequence). The CDR3 is CASSLGQGAYQPQHF. The CDR3 region has the DNA TGTGCCAGCAGCTTGGGACAGGGGGCTTATCAGCCCCAGCATTTT.

This clone occurred once. DNA of the CDR3: TGTGCCAGCAGTTTACAGGGGGGGGGAGAGACCCAGTACTTC. This sequence encodes CASSLQGGGETQYF. This chain connects TRBV27 to TRBJ2-5; either TRBD1 or TRBD2 may fit D (7 bases each). The V end lost 2 bases, the J end lost 4 bases, and 11 bases lay between the germline ends. This CDR3 comprises 14 residues. Germline loops: CDR1 MNHEY, CDR2 SMNVEV (reference sequence).

The rearrangement links TRBV27 to TRBJ1-5; D is perhaps TRBD1 (5 bases). The germline V gene encodes CDR1 MNHEY and CDR2 SMNVEV (reference sequence). The CDR3 covers 14 residues. V was shortened by 6 bases and J by 5 bases, with 14 bases between the two germline ends. The CDR3 nucleotides read TGTGCCAGCAGCAGGGATGTCACTTATCAGCCCCAGCATTTT. It is translated as CASSRDVTYQPQHF.

The chain employs TRBV24-1 and TRBJ2-3, with 7 bases lining up with TRBD1. Germline trimming cut 10 bases from V and 4 bases from J; bases unmatched to any gene: 7. This CDR3 has 13 amino acids. The germline CDR1 and CDR2 sequences are KGHDR and SFDVKD. The CDR3 loop is CATRQGLADTQYF. Written as DNA, the CDR3 is TGTGCCACTAGACAGGGTTTGGCAGATACGCAGTATTTT.

This clone was seen once. The chain joins TRBV5-4 to TRBJ1-1; D is uncertain. The CDR3 contains 13 residues. Trimming left V 3 bases short and J 1 base short, with 7 bases between. CDR1 is SGHNT, CDR2 YYREEE, per germline (reference sequence). The CDR3 DNA sequence: TGTGCCAGCAGCTCATCACAGAACACTGAAGCTTTCTTT. Protein: CASSSSQNTEAFF.

The chain recombines TRBV28 with TRBJ2-7; TRBD2 is a possible D gene (5 bases). Germline assignment: CDR1 MDHEN and CDR2 SYDVKM. The CDR3 has 14 amino acids. The V gene lost 2 bases and the J gene lost 1 base, with 9 bases spanning the gap. The CDR3 region has the DNA TGTGCCAGCAGTTTACTACCGGGATCCTACGAGCAGTACTTC. Protein sequence: CASSLLPGSYEQYF.

The gene calls are TRBV7-2 and TRBJ1-2; D not certain. This CDR3 region has 14 residues. Germline-derived CDR1 and CDR2 are SGHTA and FQGNSA. Trimming stripped 1 base from V and 2 bases from J, with 8 bases between. CDR3 region: CASSLGGQNYGYTF. Here the CDR3 DNA reads TGTGCCAGCAGCTTAGGCGGGCAGAACTATGGCTACACCTTC.

The V call is TRBV7-9, the J call TRBJ2-2, with 9 positions matching TRBD2. V lost 5 bases and J lost 1; bases outside the gene matches: 8. Germline V gene data show CDR1 as SEHNR and CDR2 as FQNEAQ (reference sequence). This CDR3 is built from 17 residues. The CDR3 sequence: CASSLSGTSRNTGELFF. The CDR3 DNA reads as TGTGCCAGCAGCCTGTCCGGGACTAGCAGGAACACCGGGGAGCTGTTTTTT.

V gene TRBV7-8 combines with J gene TRBJ2-5; D may be TRBD1 (5 bases). The V and J ends lost 3 bases and 4 bases respectively, with 15 bases between them. CDR1 and CDR2 from the germline V gene are SGHVS and FQNEAQ. This CDR3 region has 15 residues. The CDR3 region is CASSFRAMVGETQYF. The CDR3 nucleotides are TGTGCCAGCAGCTTCAGGGCCATGGTTGGAGAGACCCAGTACTTC. Using reference TRBV7-8 and TRBJ2-5 for the parts outside the CDR3, the full variable domain is GAGVSQSPRYKVAKRGQDVALRCDPISGHVSLFWYQQALGQGPEFLTYFQNEAQLDKSGLPSDRFFAERPEGSVSTLKIQRTQQEDSAVYLCASSFRAMVGETQYFGPGTRLLVL.

The rearrangement joins TRBV6-5 to TRBJ1-3; D unresolved. The CDR3 extends over 15 amino acids. The V and J ends lost 2 bases and 3 bases respectively, with 11 bases between them. CDR1 and CDR2 (germline): MNHEY, SVGAGI. The CDR3 protein is CASSYSPTLGNTIYF. The CDR3 DNA reads as TGTGCCAGCAGTTACAGTCCCACCCTTGGAAACACCATATATTTT.

The V and J genes are TRBV5-1 and TRBJ1-3, with unresolved D. Germline V lookup: CDR1 SGHRS, CDR2 YFSETQ. This CDR3 is built from 13 residues. Trimming took off 4 bases at V and 4 bases at J, with 9 bases between the two ends. CDR3 in amino acids: CASSISYGNTIYF. The DNA of the CDR3 is TGCGCCAGCAGCATCTCTTACGGAAACACCATATATTTT.

The chain links TRBV19 to TRBJ2-1; a weak D match, TRBD2 (5 bases). The CDR3 totals 14 residues. V was shortened by 5 bases and J by 4 bases, with 12 bases between the two germline ends. Germline values: CDR1 LNHDA, CDR2 SQIVND (reference sequence). The CDR3 coding sequence is TGTGCCAGTAGTTACCGGACTCAATACAATGAGCAGTTCTTC. This codes for CASSYRTQYNEQFF.

The J gene is TRBJ2-5, the V gene TRBV28, with D perhaps matching TRBD2 (7 bases). The V end was cut by 2 bases, the J end by 5 bases, with 12 bases between. The CDR3 contains 14 residues. Germline CDR1 MDHEN, CDR2 SYDVKM. The CDR3 region has the DNA TGTGCCAGCAGTTTACCAGGGAGGGGGGAGACCCAGTACTTC. Translation: CASSLPGRGETQYF.

The chain has TRBV2 and TRBJ2-1; 10 bases fit TRBD2. This CDR3 contains 14 residues. In germline, CDR1 is SNHLY, CDR2 FYNNEI. J gave up 7 bases and V 9 bases, and 9 bases lay outside the gene matches. The CDR3 loop is CARPSGRKRNEQFF. The CDR3 bases are TGTGCCAGACCTAGCGGGAGAAAGAGAAATGAGCAGTTCTTC.

The J gene is TRBJ2-7, the V gene TRBV6-5; TRBD2 is a possible D gene (5 bases). There are 13 residues in the CDR3. With 5 bases removed from V and 7 bases from J, the gap between germline ends came to 15 bases. Germline-derived CDR1 and CDR2 are MNHEY and SVGAGI. The DNA of the CDR3 is TGTGCCAGCAGTAGGGTGGCGGGTGTTGAGCAGTACTTC. Protein product: CASSRVAGVEQYF.

The CDR3 protein is CASSVGRDSYNEQFF. CDR3 sequence (DNA): TGTGCCAGCAGCGTAGGGCGGGACTCCTACAATGAGCAGTTCTTC. The chain is built from TRBV9 and TRBJ2-1; a weak D match, TRBD2 (6 bases). The germline V and J ends were trimmed by 0 bases and 0 bases, with 7 bases remaining between them. This CDR3 region has 15 residues. Germline assignment: CDR1 SGDLS and CDR2 YYNGEE.

The chain carries TRBV13 and TRBJ2-1, with a tentative D call TRBD2 (6 bases). Trimming left V 4 bases short and J 3 bases short, with 10 bases between. The CDR3 has 14 amino acids. Germline CDR1 and CDR2: PRHDT and FYEKMQ (reference sequence). CDR3 in DNA: TGTGCCAGCAGCTCTGGGAGGTACTACAATGAGCAGTTCTTC. Protein: CASSSGRYYNEQFF. The whole variable domain, filled in from reference TRBV13 and TRBJ2-1, reads AAGVIQSPRHLIKEKRETATLKCYPIPRHDTVYWYQQGPGQDPQFLISFYEKMQSDKGSIPDRFSAQQFSDYHSELNMSSLELGDSALYFCASSSGRYYNEQFFGPGTRLTVL.